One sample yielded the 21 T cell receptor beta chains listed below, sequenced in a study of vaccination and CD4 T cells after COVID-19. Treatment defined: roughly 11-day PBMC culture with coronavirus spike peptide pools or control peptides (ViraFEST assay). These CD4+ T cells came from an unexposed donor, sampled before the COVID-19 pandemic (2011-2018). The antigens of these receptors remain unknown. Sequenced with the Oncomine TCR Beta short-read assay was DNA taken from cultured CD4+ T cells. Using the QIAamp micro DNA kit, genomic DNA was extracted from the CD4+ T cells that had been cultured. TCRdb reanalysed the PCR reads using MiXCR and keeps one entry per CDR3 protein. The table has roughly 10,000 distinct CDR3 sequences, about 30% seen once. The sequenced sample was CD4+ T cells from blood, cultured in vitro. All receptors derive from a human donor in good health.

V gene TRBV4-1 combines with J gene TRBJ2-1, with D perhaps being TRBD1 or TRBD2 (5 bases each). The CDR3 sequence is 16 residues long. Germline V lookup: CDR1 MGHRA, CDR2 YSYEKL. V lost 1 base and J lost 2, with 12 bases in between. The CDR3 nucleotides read TGCGCCAGCAGCCAAGGGGGACCAGAGGCCTACAATGAGCAGTTCTTC. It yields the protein CASSQGGPEAYNEQFF.

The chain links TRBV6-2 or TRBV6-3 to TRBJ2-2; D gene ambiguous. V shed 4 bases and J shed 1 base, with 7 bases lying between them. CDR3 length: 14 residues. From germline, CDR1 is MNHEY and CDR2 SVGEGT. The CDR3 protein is CASSFQRNTGELFF. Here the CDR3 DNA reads TGTGCCAGCAGTTTCCAGAGGAACACCGGGGAGCTGTTTTTT.

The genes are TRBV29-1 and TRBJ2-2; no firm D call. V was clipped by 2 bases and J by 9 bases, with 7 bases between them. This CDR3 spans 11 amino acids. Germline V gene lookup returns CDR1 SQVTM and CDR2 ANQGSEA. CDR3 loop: CSVEYNRELFF. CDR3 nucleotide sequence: TGCAGCGTTGAATATAACCGGGAGCTGTTTTTT.

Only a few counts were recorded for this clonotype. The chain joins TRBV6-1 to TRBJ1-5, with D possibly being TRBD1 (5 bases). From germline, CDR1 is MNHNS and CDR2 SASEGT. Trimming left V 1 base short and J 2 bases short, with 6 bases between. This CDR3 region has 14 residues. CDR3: CASSEGGRNQPQHF. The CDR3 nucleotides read TGTGCCAGCAGTGAAGGGGGCCGCAATCAGCCCCAGCATTTT.

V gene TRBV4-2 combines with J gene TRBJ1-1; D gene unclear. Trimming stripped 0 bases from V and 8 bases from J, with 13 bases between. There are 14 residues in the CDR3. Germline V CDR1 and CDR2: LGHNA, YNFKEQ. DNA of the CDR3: TGTGCCAGCAGCCAAGACCGGGCCACCGGCGAAGCTTTCTTT. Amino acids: CASSQDRATGEAFF.

The CDR3 nucleotides are TGTGCCAGCAGTGAATATGTGGAGCAGTTCTTC. It yields the protein CASSEYVEQFF. The V call is TRBV25-1, the J call TRBJ2-1; D gene ambiguous. CDR3 length: 11 amino acids. V gave up 0 bases and J gave up 10 bases, with 4 bases separating them. From germline, CDR1 is MGHDK and CDR2 SYGVNS.

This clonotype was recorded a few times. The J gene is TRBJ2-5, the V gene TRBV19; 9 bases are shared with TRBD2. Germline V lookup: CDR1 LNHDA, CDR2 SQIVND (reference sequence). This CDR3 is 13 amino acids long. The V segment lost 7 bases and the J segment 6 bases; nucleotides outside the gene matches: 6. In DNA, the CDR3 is TGTGCCAGTACGGGTAGCGGGAGAAAGACCCAGTACTTC. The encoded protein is CASTGSGRKTQYF.

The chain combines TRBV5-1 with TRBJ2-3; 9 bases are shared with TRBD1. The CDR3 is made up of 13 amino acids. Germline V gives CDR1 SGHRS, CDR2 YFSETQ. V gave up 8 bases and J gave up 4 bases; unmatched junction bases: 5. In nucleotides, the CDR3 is TGCGCCAGTGGGGGACAGGGTGCAGATACGCAGTATTTT. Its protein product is CASGGQGADTQYF.

The CDR3 coding sequence is TGTGCCAGCAGCTTCAGGGTGGGTCAGCCCCAGCATTTT. Its protein is CASSFRVGQPQHF. The chain combines TRBV7-2 with TRBJ1-5; weak D call: TRBD1 (5 bases). V lost 3 bases and J lost 6, with 9 bases in between. The CDR3 is made up of 13 amino acids. Germline lookup yields CDR1 SGHTA and CDR2 FQGNSA.

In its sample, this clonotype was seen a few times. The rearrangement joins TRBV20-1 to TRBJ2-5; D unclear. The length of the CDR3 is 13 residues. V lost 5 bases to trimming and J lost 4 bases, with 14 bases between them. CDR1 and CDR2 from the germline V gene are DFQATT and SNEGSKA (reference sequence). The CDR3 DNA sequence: TGCAGTGCTTCACTACTTAGTCGAGAGACCCAGTACTTC. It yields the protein CSASLLSRETQYF.

The CDR3 nucleotides are TGCAGTGCTAGAGATGGGGCGGGAGGGCCAAACGAGCAGTACTTC. It translates to CSARDGAGGPNEQYF. V gene TRBV20-1 combines with J gene TRBJ2-7, with 9 positions matching TRBD2. V trimming: 0 bases; J trimming: 5 bases; junction bases outside the gene matches: 8. There are 15 residues in the CDR3. The germline V gene has CDR1 DFQATT and CDR2 SNEGSKA (reference sequence).

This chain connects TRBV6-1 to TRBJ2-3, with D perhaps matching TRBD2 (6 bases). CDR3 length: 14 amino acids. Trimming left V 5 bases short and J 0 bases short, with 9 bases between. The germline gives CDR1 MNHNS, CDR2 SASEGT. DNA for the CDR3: TGTGCCAGCAGTCCGCTAGCGAGCACAGATACGCAGTATTTT. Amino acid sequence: CASSPLASTDTQYF.

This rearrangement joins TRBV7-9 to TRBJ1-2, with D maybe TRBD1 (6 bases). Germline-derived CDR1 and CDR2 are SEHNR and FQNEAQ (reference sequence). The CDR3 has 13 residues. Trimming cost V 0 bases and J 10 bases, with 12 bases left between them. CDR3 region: CASSLAQGNDYTF. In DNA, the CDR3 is TGTGCCAGCAGCTTAGCACAGGGAAATGACTACACCTTC.

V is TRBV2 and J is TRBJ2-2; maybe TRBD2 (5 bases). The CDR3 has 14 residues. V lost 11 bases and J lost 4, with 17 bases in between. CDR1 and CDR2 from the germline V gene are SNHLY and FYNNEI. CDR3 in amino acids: CAGRGIRGTGELFF. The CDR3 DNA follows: TGTGCCGGCCGGGGTATCCGGGGCACCGGGGAGCTGTTTTTT.

This chain's CDR3 is CASSLSGRAGETQYF. For the CDR3, the DNA is TGTGCCAGCAGCTTAAGCGGGAGGGCCGGGGAGACCCAGTACTTC. The chain carries TRBV7-3 and TRBJ2-5, with 9 bases identical to TRBD2. This CDR3 is 15 amino acids long. J gave up 5 bases and V 1 base, and 5 bases lay outside the gene matches. Germline CDR1 SGHTA, CDR2 FQGTGA. The complete variable domain, with remaining parts taken from reference TRBV7-3 and TRBJ2-5, reads GAGVSQTPSNKVTEKGKYVELRCDPISGHTALYWYRQSLGQGPEFLIYFQGTGAADDSGLPNDRFFAVRPEGSVSTLKIQRTERGDSAVYLCASSLSGRAGETQYFGPGTRLLVL.

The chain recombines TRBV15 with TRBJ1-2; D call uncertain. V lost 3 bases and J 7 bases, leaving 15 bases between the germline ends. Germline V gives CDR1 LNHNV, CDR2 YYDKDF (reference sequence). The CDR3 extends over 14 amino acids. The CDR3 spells CATSSLDEGSGYTF. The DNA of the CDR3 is TGTGCCACCAGCAGCTTGGACGAGGGTAGTGGCTACACCTTC.

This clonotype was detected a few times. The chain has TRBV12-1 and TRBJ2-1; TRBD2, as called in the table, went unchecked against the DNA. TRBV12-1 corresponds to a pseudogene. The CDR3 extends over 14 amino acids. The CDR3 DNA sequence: TGTGCCAGCATTAGGGGCCCTTCTTGCGGTGAGCAGTTCTTC. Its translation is CASIRGPSCGEQFF.

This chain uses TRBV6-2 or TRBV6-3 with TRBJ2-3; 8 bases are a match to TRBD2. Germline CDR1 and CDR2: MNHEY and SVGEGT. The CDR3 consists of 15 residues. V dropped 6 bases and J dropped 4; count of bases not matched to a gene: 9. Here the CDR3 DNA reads TGTGCCAGCAGCCCGGGACTAGGGGGGGCAGATACGCAGTATTTT. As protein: CASSPGLGGADTQYF.

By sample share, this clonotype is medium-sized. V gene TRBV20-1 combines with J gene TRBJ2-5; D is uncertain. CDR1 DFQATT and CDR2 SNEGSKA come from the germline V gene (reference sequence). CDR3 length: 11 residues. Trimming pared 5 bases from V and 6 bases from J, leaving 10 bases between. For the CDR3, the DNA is TGCAGTGCTTTTGGCCCTCAGACCCAGTACTTC. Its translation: CSAFGPQTQYF.

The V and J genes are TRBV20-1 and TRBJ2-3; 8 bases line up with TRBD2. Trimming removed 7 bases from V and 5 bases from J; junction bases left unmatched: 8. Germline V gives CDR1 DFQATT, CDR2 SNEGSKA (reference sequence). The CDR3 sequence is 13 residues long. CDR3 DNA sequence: TGCAGTGTTGAGTCACTAGCGGAAGATACGCAGTATTTT. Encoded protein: CSVESLAEDTQYF.

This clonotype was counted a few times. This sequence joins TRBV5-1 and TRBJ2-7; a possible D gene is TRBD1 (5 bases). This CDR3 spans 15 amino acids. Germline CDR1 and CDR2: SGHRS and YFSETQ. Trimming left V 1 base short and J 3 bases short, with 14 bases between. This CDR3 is CASSLISSGIYEQYF. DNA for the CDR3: TGCGCCAGCAGCTTGATCTCGTCAGGGATCTACGAGCAGTACTTC.